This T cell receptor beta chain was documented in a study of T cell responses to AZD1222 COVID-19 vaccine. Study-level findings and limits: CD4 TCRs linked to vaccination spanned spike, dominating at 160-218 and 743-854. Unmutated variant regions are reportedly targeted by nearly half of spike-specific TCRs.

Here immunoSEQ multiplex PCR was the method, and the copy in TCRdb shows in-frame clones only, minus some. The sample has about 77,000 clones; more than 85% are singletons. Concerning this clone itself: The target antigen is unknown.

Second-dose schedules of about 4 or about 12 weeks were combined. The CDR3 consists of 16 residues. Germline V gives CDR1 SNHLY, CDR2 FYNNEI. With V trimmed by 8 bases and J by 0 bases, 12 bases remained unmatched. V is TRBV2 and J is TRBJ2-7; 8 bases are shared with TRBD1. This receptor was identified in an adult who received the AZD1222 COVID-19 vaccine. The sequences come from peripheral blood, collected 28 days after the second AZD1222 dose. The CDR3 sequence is CASSLRDRIISYEQYF. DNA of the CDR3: TGTGCCAGCTCCCTCCGGGACAGGATCATCTCCTACGAGCAGTACTTC.